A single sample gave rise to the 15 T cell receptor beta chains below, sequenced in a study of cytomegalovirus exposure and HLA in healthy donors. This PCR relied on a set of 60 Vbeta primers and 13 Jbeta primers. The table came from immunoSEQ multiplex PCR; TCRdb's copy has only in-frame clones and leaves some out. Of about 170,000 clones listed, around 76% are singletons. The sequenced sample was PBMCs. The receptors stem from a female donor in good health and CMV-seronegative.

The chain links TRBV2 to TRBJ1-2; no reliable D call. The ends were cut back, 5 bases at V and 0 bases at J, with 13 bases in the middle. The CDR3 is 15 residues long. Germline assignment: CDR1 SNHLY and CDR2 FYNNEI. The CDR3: CASSLAGVANYGYTF. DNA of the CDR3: TGTGCCAGCAGTCTGGCGGGAGTAGCTAACTATGGCTACACCTTC.

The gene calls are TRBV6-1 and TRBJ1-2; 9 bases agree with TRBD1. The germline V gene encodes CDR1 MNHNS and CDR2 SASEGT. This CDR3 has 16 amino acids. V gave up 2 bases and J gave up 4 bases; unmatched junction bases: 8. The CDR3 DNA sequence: TGTGCCAGCAGTGAATATTGGGACAGGGAGGGCTATGGCTACACCTTC. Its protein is CASSEYWDREGYGYTF.

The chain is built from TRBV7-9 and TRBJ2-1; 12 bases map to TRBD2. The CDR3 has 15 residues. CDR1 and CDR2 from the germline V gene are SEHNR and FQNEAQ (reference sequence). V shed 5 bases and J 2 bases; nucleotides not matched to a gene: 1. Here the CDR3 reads CASSPSGRAYNEQFF. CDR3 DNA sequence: TGTGCCAGCAGCCCTAGCGGGAGGGCCTACAATGAGCAGTTCTTC.

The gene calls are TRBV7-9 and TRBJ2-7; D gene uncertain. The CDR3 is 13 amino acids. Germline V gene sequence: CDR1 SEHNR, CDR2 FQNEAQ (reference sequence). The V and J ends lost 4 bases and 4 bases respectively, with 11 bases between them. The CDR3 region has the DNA TGTGCCAGCAGCTCCTCAGTCGCATACGAGCAGTACTTC. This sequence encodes CASSSSVAYEQYF. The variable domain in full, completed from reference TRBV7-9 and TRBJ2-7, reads DTGVSQNPRHKITKRGQNVTFRCDPISEHNRLYWYRQTLGQGPEFLTYFQNEAQLEKSRLLSDRFSAERPKGSFSTLEIQRTEQGDSAMYLCASSSSVAYEQYFGPGTRLTVT.

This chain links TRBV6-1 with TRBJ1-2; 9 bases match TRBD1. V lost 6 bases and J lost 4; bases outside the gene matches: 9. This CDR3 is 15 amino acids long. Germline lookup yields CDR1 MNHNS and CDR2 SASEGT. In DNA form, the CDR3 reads TGTGCCAGCAGACGGGACAGGGAAAGAGGCTATGGCTACACCTTC. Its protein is CASRRDRERGYGYTF.

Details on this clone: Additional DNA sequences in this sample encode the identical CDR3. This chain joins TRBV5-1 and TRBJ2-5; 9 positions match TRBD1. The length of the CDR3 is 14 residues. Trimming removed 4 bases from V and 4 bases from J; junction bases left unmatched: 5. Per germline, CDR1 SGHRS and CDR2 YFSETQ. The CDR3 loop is CASSLGQGRETQYF. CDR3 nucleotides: TGCGCCAGCAGCCTGGGACAGGGCCGAGAGACCCAGTACTTC.

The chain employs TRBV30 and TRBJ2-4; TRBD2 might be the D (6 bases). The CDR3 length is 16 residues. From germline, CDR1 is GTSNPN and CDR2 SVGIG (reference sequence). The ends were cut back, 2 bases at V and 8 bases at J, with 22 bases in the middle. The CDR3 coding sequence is TGTGCCTGGAGTCCCTACTTAGCGGCCCTAGGGTACATTCAGTACTTC. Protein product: CAWSPYLAALGYIQYF.

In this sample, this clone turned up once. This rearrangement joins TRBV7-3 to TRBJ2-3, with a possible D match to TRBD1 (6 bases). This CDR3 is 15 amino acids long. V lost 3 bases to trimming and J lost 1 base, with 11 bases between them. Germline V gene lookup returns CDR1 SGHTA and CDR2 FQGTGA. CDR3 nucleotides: TGTGCCAGCAGCTTGGGACACGTTGGCACAGATACGCAGTATTTT. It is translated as CASSLGHVGTDTQYF.

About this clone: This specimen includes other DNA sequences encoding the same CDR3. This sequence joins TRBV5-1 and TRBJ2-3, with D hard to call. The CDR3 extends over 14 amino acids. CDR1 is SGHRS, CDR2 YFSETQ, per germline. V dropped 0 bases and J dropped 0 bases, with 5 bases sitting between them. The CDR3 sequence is CASSLAGSTDTQYF. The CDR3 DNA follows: TGCGCCAGCAGCTTGGCCGGGAGCACAGATACGCAGTATTTT.

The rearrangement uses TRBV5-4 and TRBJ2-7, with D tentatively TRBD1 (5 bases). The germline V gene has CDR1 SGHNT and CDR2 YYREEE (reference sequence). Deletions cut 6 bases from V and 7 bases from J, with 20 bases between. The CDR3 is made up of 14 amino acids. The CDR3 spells CASTLPGAVQEQYF. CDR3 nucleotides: TGTGCCAGCACTCTCCCTGGGGCGGTGCAAGAGCAGTACTTC. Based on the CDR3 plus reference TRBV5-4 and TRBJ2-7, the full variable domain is ETGVTQSPTHLIKTRGQQVTLRCSSQSGHNTVSWYQQALGQGPQFIFQYYREEENGRGNFPPRFSGLQFPNYSSELNVNALELDDSALYLCASTLPGAVQEQYFGPGTRLTVT.

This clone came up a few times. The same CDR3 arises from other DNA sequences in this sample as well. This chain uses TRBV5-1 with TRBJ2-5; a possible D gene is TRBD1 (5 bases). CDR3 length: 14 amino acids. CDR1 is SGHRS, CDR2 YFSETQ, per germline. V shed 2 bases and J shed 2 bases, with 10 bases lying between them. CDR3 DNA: TGCGCCAGCAGCTTCCAGGGTCAACAAGAGACCCAGTACTTC. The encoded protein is CASSFQGQQETQYF. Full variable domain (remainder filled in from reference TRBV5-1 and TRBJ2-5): KAGVTQTPRYLIKTRGQQVTLSCSPISGHRSVSWYQQTPGQGLQFLFEYFSETQRNKGNFPGRFSGRQFSNSRSEMNVSTLELGDSALYLCASSFQGQQETQYFGPGTRLLVL.

The CDR3 protein is CASSLTAAGANVLTF. In nucleotides, the CDR3 is TGCGCCAGCAGCTTGACGGCGGCTGGGGCCAACGTCCTGACTTTC. The rearrangement joins TRBV5-1 to TRBJ2-6; the D is unclear. Between the trimmed V and J ends, which lost 1 base and 2 bases, there was a span of 7 bases. Germline V gives CDR1 SGHRS, CDR2 YFSETQ. The CDR3 is 15 amino acids.

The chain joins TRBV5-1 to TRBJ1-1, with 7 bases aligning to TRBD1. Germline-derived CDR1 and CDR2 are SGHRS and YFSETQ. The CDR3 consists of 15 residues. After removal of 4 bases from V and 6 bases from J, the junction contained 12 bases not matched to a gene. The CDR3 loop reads CASSRAMTGTAEAFF. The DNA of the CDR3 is TGCGCCAGCAGCAGGGCGATGACAGGGACTGCTGAAGCTTTCTTT.

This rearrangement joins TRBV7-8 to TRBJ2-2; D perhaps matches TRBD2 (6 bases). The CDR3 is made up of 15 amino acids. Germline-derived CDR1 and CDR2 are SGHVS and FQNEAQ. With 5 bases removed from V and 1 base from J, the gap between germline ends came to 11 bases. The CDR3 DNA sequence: TGTGCCAGCAGCCACCGGGACTGGAACACCGGGGAGCTGTTTTTT. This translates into CASSHRDWNTGELFF.

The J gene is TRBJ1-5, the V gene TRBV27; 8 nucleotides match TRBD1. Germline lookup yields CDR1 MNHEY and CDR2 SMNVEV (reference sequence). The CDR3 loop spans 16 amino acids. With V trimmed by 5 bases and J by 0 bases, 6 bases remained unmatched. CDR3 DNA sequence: TGTGCCAGCAGTCCTTCGACAGGGGATAGCAATCAGCCCCAGCATTTT. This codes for CASSPSTGDSNQPQHF.